These T cell receptor beta chains were read from a single sample in a study of regulatory T cells in long-lasting Graves disease. Via MiXCR, TCRdb re-called the multiplex PCR reads, giving one row per CDR3 protein. Among 350,000 to 400,000 distinct CDR3 sequences listed, under 20% were seen once. The sample was also linked to a second study, of T cells in Graves' hyperthyroidism and ophthalmopathy.

The sequencing here drew on peripheral blood mononuclear cells (PBMCs), taken at new diagnosis, from a patient treated with antithyroid drugs. The receptors come from a woman younger than 35 with Graves disease. CDR3s include the opening cysteine and the closing phenylalanine or tryptophan. The D gene is left open where the match is weak. Clone size is stated in some rows and not others, as once, few, many or a class when expanded.

>NA|14|many|TRBV28|TRBJ2-7
TGTGCCAGCAGTTTAAATGGGACCCCCTACGAGCAGTACTTC
CASSLNGTPYEQYF
>NA|16|many|TRBV7-2|TRBJ2-7
TGTGCCAGCAGCTTAGCGCGGGGACTCGGCTCCTACGAGCAGTACTTC
CASSLARGLGSYEQYF
>NA|15|NA|TRBV7-2|TRBJ2-1
TGTGCCAGCAGCTTAAGTTTCAGCTCCTACAATGAGCAGTTCTTC
CASSLSFSSYNEQFF
>TRBD1|19|many|TRBV6-2/TRBV6-3|TRBJ1-5
TGTGCCAGCAGTTACTCCCCCGACAGGGCCGTTTATAGCAATCAGCCCCAGCATTTT
CASSYSPDRAVYSNQPQHF
>NA|15|few|TRBV5-6|TRBJ2-7
TGTGCCAGCAGCCCTACCCCGGGACACCGCGGCGAGCAGTACTTC
CASSPTPGHRGEQYF
>TRBD1|16|many|TRBV2|TRBJ1-6
TGTGCCAGCAGTACTCGCCGGACAGGGACGACTTCACCCCTCCACTTT
CASSTRRTGTTSPLHF
>TRBD1|13|NA|TRBV5-5|TRBJ1-1
TGTGCCAGCAGCAGACAGGGGGCCACTGAAGCTTTCTTT
CASSRQGATEAFF
>TRBD1|14|NA|TRBV3-1|TRBJ2-7
TGTGCCAGCAGCTTCAGACAGGGTCCCAGCGAGCAGTACTTC
CASSFRQGPSEQYF
>TRBD1|15|NA|TRBV9|TRBJ1-2
TGTGCCAGCAGCCCCCGGACAGGGGGCGCGTATGGCTACACCTTC
CASSPRTGGAYGYTF
>TRBD1|15|many|TRBV6-1|TRBJ2-7
TGTGCCAGCAGTGAAGTTGGACAGGGTTCCTACGAGCAGTACTTC
CASSEVGQGSYEQYF
>TRBD2|14|NA|TRBV7-3|TRBJ2-1
TGTGCCAGCAGCCCATTTAGCGGGAGCGGCGAGCAGTTCTTC
CASSPFSGSGEQFF
>NA|12|many|TRBV2|TRBJ2-2
TGTGCCAGCAGAGTTAACACCGGGGAGCTGTTTTTT
CASRVNTGELFF
>NA|15|many|TRBV4-1|TRBJ2-7
TGCGCCAGCAGCCAAGACGGTCTACAGGGTAACGAGCAGTACTTC
CASSQDGLQGNEQYF
>NA|17|NA|TRBV20-1|TRBJ1-5
TGCAGTGCTAGGGTTGGCCCAATTGGCTATAGCAATCAGCCCCAGCATTTT
CSARVGPIGYSNQPQHF
>TRBD1|20|NA|TRBV15|TRBJ1-2
TGTGCCACCACATCGTCGGTTTGGACAGGGGGCGCATTCACTAACTATGGCTGCACCTTC
CATTSSVWTGGAFTNYGCTF
>NA|13|many|TRBV7-8|TRBJ2-5
TGTGCCAGCAGCGACCGAGCGGAGGGGACCCAGTACTTC
CASSDRAEGTQYF
>NA|12|many|TRBV30|TRBJ2-1
TGTGCCTGGAGATGGCAGTACAATGAGCAGTTCTTC
CAWRWQYNEQFF
>NA|13|NA|TRBV24-1|TRBJ2-3
TGTGCCACCAGCCAGGTCAGCACAGATACGCAGTATTTT
CATSQVSTDTQYF
>NA|14|NA|TRBV7-9|TRBJ2-1
TGTGCCAGCAGCTCCGCCGGGACGAGCAATGAGCAGTTCTTC
CASSSAGTSNEQFF
>NA|14|NA|TRBV20-1|TRBJ2-2
TGCAGTGCTAGAGCCAGGGAGAACACCGGGGAGCTGTTTTTT
CSARARENTGELFF
>TRBD1|13|many|TRBV6-1|TRBJ1-1
TGTGCCAGCATCCTGGACAGGGGCACTGAAGCTTTCTTT
CASILDRGTEAFF
>NA|16|many|TRBV7-9|TRBJ2-7
TGTGCCAGCAGCTTATTATCGCTGCGGGCAACCTACGAGCAGTACTTC
CASSLLSLRATYEQYF
>NA|15|few|TRBV10-3|TRBJ2-5
TGTGCCACCAACCACCCCGGCCGGAACCAAGAGACCCAGTACTTC
CATNHPGRNQETQYF
>NA|17|many|TRBV11-2|TRBJ2-3
TGTGCCAGCAGCTTAGTGAGGACAGCCCTGGGGACAGATACGCAGTATTTT
CASSLVRTALGTDTQYF
>TRBD2|14|many|TRBV20-1|TRBJ2-7
TGCAGTGCTAGAGGAACTAGCGTAGACTACGAGCAGTACTTC
CSARGTSVDYEQYF
>TRBD1|15|many|TRBV18|TRBJ2-1
TGTGCCAGCTCACCGGGACAGGCGGCCTACAATGAGCAGTTCTTC
CASSPGQAAYNEQFF
>NA|15|NA|TRBV7-2|TRBJ2-2
TGTGCCAGCAGCTTAGCGCTGGGGGGTGGCGGGGAGCAGTTTTTT
CASSLALGGGGEQFF
>NA|16|NA|TRBV9|TRBJ1-3
TGTGCCAGCAGCGCGGGCCTAATCAAAACAGGAGACACCATATATTTT
CASSAGLIKTGDTIYF
>TRBD2|12|many|TRBV2|TRBJ2-1
TGTGCCAGCACCCCCGCGGGGGAAGAGCAGTTCTTC
CASTPAGEEQFF
>TRBD1|13|NA|TRBV5-1|TRBJ2-7
TGCGCCAGCTCCGGACAGGGGCTCTACGAGCAGTACTTC
CASSGQGLYEQYF
>TRBD2|17|few|TRBV6-2/TRBV6-3|TRBJ2-3
TGTGCCAGCAGACCTAGGACTAGCGGGAGGGTTTCAGATACGCAGTATTTT
CASRPRTSGRVSDTQYF
>TRBD1|14|few|TRBV12-3/TRBV12-4|TRBJ2-2
TGTGCCAGCAGCAGACAGGGAATCGGCGGGGAGCTGTTTTTT
CASSRQGIGGELFF
>TRBD2|19|many|TRBV13|TRBJ2-1
TGTGCCAGCAGCGCCGGGACTAGCGGGATCCCATATTCCTACAATGAGCAGTTCTTC
CASSAGTSGIPYSYNEQFF
>NA|19|many|TRBV15|TRBJ2-7
TGTGCCACCAGCAGAGGGACCCGCCTGGGCCGGGGGGCCCCCTACGAGCAGTACTTC
CATSRGTRLGRGAPYEQYF
>TRBD2|13|NA|TRBV20-1|TRBJ2-7
TGCAGTGCTAGTAGCGGGAACTCCTACGAGCAGTACTTC
CSASSGNSYEQYF
>NA|14|NA|TRBV5-1|TRBJ1-1
TGCGCCAGCAGTCGTGGGACATTTAACACTGAAGCTTTCTTT
CASSRGTFNTEAFF
>NA|17|many|TRBV6-2/TRBV6-3|TRBJ2-1
TGTGCCAGCAGTTACTCTTCAGGGGGGGGACATTACAATGAGCAGTTCTTC
CASSYSSGGGHYNEQFF
>TRBD2|16|many|TRBV7-9|TRBJ2-1
TGTGCCAGCATCCTCTCGACTAGCGGGAGGTTTTATGAGCAGTTCTTC
CASILSTSGRFYEQFF
>NA|12|NA|TRBV27|TRBJ1-4
TGTGCCAGCAGTCCGGGAAATGAAAAACTGTTTTTT
CASSPGNEKLFF
>TRBD1|13|few|TRBV29-1|TRBJ1-6
TGCAGCGTGTCTGACAGGGCTAATTCACCCCTCCACTTT
CSVSDRANSPLHF
>NA|10|NA|TRBV25-1|TRBJ1-1
TGTGCCAGCCTACCTAGCAAAGCTTTCTTT
CASLPSKAFF
>NA|14|many|TRBV7-9|TRBJ2-3
TGTGCCAGCAGCTTAACGATTAGCACAGATACGCAGTATTTT
CASSLTISTDTQYF
>NA|17|NA|TRBV9|TRBJ1-3
TGTGCCAGCAGCGTAGAGAGGGGACTGAGCTCTGGAAACACCATATATTTT
CASSVERGLSSGNTIYF
>NA|15|many|TRBV10-2|TRBJ2-7
TGCGCCAGCAGCGACTCCAGGGTGGGCTCCTACGAGCAGTACTTC
CASSDSRVGSYEQYF
>TRBD1|16|many|TRBV5-1|TRBJ1-1
TGCGCCAGCAGCTTAACCAGGACAGGGGCTGACACTGAAGCTTTCTTT
CASSLTRTGADTEAFF
>NA|16|many|TRBV28|TRBJ2-4
TGTGCCAGCAAGTCCTCAGGGGCCGTAGCCAAAAACATTCAGTACTTC
CASKSSGAVAKNIQYF
>NA|13|many|TRBV3-1|TRBJ2-7
TGTGCCAGCAGCCTCGGGGGAGTCCGTGAGCAGTACTTC
CASSLGGVREQYF
>NA|12|NA|TRBV3-1|TRBJ1-2
TGTGCCAGCAGCCCTACGAGCAGAGACTACACCTTC
CASSPTSRDYTF
>TRBD1|15|many|TRBV11-2|TRBJ1-2
TGTGCCAGCACTACAGCAGGGGGCGGTTGGTATGGCTACACCTTC
CASTTAGGGWYGYTF
>TRBD2|17|many|TRBV5-1|TRBJ2-1
TGCGCCAGCAGCTTGGCCCGGCCGGGGGGGACATACAATGAGCAGTTCTTC
CASSLARPGGTYNEQFF
>NA|16|NA|TRBV5-5|TRBJ1-1
TGTGCCAGCGGCAGAGAATGGGGCAGGGTTTTTACTGAAGCTTTCTTT
CASGREWGRVFTEAFF
>NA|15|many|TRBV6-5|TRBJ2-7
TGTGCCAGCAGTTATCCCGGTCGAAGTTCCTACGAGCAGTACTTC
CASSYPGRSSYEQYF
>TRBD1|12|NA|TRBV5-6|TRBJ2-1
TGTGCCAGCAGCTTGGCCGGGGGACAGGAATACTTC
CASSLAGGQEYF
>NA|14|many|TRBV18|TRBJ1-1
TGTGCCAGCTCACCTCAGGTTGAAATCCCTGAAGCTTTCTTT
CASSPQVEIPEAFF
>NA|14|many|TRBV6-2/TRBV6-3|TRBJ1-4
TGTGCCAGCAGGCCCGGGACCGGGCCTGAAAAACTGTTTTTT
CASRPGTGPEKLFF
>NA|15|many|TRBV29-1|TRBJ2-7
TGCAGCGTTGGGAGGGAGTCAGGGCTCTCCTACGAGCAGTACTTC
CSVGRESGLSYEQYF
>NA|12|many|TRBV20-1|TRBJ2-3
TGCAGTGCTAGAGATGTGGGAGATACGCAGTATTTT
CSARDVGDTQYF
>NA|14|many|TRBV20-1|TRBJ2-5
TGCAGTGCTAGAGATCACCGGGGTTCAGAGACCCAGTACTTC
CSARDHRGSETQYF
>NA|14|many|TRBV20-1|TRBJ2-7
TGCAGTGCTAGGGGAAGGGCTGGCGCCTACGAGCAGTACTTC
CSARGRAGAYEQYF
>NA|11|NA|TRBV30|TRBJ2-7
TGTGCCTGGAGTGTACGGGGCAGGCAGTACTTC
CAWSVRGRQYF